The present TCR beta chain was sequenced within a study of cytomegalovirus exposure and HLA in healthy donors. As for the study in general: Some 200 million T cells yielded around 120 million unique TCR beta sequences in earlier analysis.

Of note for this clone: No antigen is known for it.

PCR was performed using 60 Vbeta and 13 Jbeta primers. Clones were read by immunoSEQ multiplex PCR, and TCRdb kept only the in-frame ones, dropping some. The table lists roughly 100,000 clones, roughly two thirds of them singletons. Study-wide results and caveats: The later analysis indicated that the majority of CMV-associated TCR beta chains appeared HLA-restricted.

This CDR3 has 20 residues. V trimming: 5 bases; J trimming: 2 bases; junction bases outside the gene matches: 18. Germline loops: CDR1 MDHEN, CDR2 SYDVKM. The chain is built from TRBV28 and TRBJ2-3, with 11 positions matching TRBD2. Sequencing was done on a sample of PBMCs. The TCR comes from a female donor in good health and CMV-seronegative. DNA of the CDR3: TGTGCCAGCAGTCTGCTACTAGCGGGAGTTTCGGGTTTGCCCACAGATACGCAGTATTTT. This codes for CASSLLLAGVSGLPTDTQYF.